This T cell receptor beta chain was captured in a study of blood T cell repertoires in COVID-19. Study information: The analysed material was cDNA or gDNA that came from T cells, B-cell-depleted T cells, or PBMCs.

Some clones are missing from TCRdb's copy, which holds only in-frame ones; the method was immunoSEQ multiplex PCR. The sample includes approximately 38,000 clones, around 90% seen only once; the top ten take roughly 7.1%. This CDR3 comprises 14 residues. CDR1 is SNHLY, CDR2 FYNNEI, per germline. V lost 5 bases and J lost 5; bases outside the gene matches: 5. Material for sequencing was peripheral blood. This receptor was obtained from a human donor in a cohort sampled during active COVID-19. The chain employs TRBV2 and TRBJ2-5; TRBD1 agrees at 10 bases. CDR3 protein: CASSWDRGIETQYF. DNA of the CDR3: TGTGCCAGCAGTTGGGACAGGGGAATTGAGACCCAGTACTTC.